In its sample, the clone carrying this T cell receptor (beta chain) was seen a few times. Its antigen remains unknown. Per donor, one heparinised blood draw averaged roughly 110 mL. From germline, CDR1 is MDHEN and CDR2 SYDVKM. Trimming removed 6 bases at V and 6 bases at J, with 6 bases between. The CDR3 has 10 residues. TCRB transcripts that were expressed got sequenced, as all of the isolated RNA had been reverse transcribed. Measured with immunoSEQ multiplex PCR; TCRdb has only the in-frame clones, and not every one. Counted here are fewer than 300,000 clones, roughly 22% occurring once; the ten biggest clones make up 0.028%. The sample is drawn from a study of beta chain features in type 1 diabetes. Study at large: All samples together contributed some 100,000,000 sorted cells for examination. Study-wide results and caveats: Whether TCRB rearrangement is influenced by HLA type went unresolved here. People with Type 1 diabetes carried modestly yet significantly shorter TCRB CDR3s in all four CD4+ subsets. A greater similarity of naive, central memory and Treg TCRB repertoires was seen among patients than among healthy donors.

Sequencing was performed on naive CD4+ T cells from blood. This receptor was taken from a middle-aged woman with type 1 diabetes. The chain links TRBV28 to TRBJ2-7; D is uncertain. This CDR3 is CASSASEQYF. Written as DNA, the CDR3 is TGTGCCAGCAGCGCTAGCGAGCAGTACTTC.